This paragraph covers one TCR beta chain sequence. Its cognate antigen is unknown. This specimen comes from a study of cytomegalovirus exposure and HLA in healthy donors. Study-level points and caveats: Follow-up analysis found HLA locus-dependent TCR association rates, highest for DRB1 and lowest for HLA-C. Reportedly, HLA-A and HLA-B alleles of most subjects were accurately predicted from TCR beta.

V lost 7 bases to trimming and J lost 7 bases; unmatched junction nucleotides: 21. Germline V CDR1 and CDR2: SGHRS, YFSETQ. There are 18 residues in the CDR3. Vbeta (60) and Jbeta (13) primers were used in the PCR. Data came from immunoSEQ multiplex PCR; TCRdb stores just in-frame clones and leaves some out. This table has about 140,000 clones, about 84% appearing once. The rearrangement joins TRBV5-1 to TRBJ2-2, with TRBD1 matching 8 bases. The sample was PBMCs. This receptor was obtained from a man in his fifties in good health and CMV-seronegative. The CDR3 loop reads CASRGEQGASQGVGELFF. CDR3 in DNA: TGCGCCAGCCGAGGCGAGCAGGGGGCCTCCCAGGGGGTCGGGGAGCTGTTTTTT.